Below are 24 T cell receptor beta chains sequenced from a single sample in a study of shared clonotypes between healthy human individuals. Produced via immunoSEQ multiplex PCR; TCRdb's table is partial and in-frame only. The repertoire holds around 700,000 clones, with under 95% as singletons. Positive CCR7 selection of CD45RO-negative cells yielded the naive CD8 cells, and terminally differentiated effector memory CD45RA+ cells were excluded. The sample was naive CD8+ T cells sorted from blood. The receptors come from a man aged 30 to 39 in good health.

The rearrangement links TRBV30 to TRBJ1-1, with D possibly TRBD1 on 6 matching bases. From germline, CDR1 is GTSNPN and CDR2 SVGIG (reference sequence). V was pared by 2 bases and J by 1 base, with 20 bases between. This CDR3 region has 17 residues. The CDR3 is CAWSYRGAGARNTEAFF. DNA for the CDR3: TGTGCCTGGAGTTATAGAGGTGCAGGGGCGAGGAACACTGAAGCTTTCTTT. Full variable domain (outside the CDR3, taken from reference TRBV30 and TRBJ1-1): SQTIHQWPATLVQPVGSPLSLECTVEGTSNPNLYWYRQAAGRGLQLLFYSVGIGQISSEVPQNLSASRPQDRQFILSSKKLLLSDSGFYLCAWSYRGAGARNTEAFFGQGTRLTVV.

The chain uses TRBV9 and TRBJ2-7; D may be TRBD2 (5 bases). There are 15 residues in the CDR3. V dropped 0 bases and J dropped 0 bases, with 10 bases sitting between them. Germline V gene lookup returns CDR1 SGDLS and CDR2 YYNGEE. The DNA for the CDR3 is TGTGCCAGCAGCGTAGGCGGGCTATCCTCCTACGAGCAGTACTTC. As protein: CASSVGGLSSYEQYF.

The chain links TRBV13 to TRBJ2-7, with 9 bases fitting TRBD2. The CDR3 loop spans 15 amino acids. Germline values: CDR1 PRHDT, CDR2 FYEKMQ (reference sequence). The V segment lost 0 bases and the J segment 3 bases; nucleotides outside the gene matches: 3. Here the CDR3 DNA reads TGTGCCAGCAGCTTAGGAACTAGCGGGTACTACGAGCAGTACTTC. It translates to CASSLGTSGYYEQYF.

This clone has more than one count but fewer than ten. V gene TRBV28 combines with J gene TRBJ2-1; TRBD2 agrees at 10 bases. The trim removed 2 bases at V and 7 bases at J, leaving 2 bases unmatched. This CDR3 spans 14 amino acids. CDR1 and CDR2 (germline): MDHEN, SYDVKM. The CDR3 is CASSLLAGVNEQFF. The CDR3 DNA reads TGTGCCAGCAGTTTACTAGCGGGGGTTAATGAGCAGTTCTTC.

DNA of the CDR3: TGTGCCTCATCAGCCGGGACAGCCTTAGATACGCAGTATTTT. Translation: CASSAGTALDTQYF. This rearrangement joins TRBV28 to TRBJ2-3; the match to TRBD1 covers 7 bases. The V gene end was trimmed by 11 bases and the J gene end by 5 bases; junction bases not matched to a gene: 13. The CDR3 contains 14 residues. Germline lookup yields CDR1 MDHEN and CDR2 SYDVKM.

The CDR3 nucleotides are TGTGCCAGCAGCCCCCTGGACACTCGCGGAGAGACCCAGTACTTC. Its protein is CASSPLDTRGETQYF. The chain uses TRBV11-2 and TRBJ2-5, with D possibly TRBD1 on 5 matching bases. Deletions cut 5 bases from V and 4 bases from J, with 17 bases between. Germline lookup yields CDR1 SGHAT and CDR2 FQNNGV. This CDR3 contains 15 residues. The full variable domain, with the rest looked up from reference TRBV11-2 and TRBJ2-5, is EAGVAQSPRYKIIEKRQSVAFWCNPISGHATLYWYQQILGQGPKLLIQFQNNGVVDDSQLPKDRFSAERLKGVDSTLKIQPAKLEDSAVYLCASSPLDTRGETQYFGPGTRLLVL.

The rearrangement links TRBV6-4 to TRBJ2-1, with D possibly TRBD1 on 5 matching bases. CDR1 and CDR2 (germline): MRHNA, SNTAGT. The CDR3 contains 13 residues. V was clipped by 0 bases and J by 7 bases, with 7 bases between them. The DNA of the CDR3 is TGTGCCAGCAGTGACTCGGGGCAGAATGAGCAGTTCTTC. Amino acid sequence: CASSDSGQNEQFF.

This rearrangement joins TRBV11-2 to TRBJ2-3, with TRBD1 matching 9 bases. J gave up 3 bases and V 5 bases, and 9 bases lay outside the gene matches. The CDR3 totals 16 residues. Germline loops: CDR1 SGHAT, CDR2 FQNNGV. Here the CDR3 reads CASSETGTGRTDTQYF. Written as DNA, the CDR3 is TGTGCCAGCAGCGAGACCGGGACAGGGCGTACAGATACGCAGTATTTT. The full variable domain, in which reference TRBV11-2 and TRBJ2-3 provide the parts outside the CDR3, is EAGVAQSPRYKIIEKRQSVAFWCNPISGHATLYWYQQILGQGPKLLIQFQNNGVVDDSQLPKDRFSAERLKGVDSTLKIQPAKLEDSAVYLCASSETGTGRTDTQYFGPGTRLTVL.

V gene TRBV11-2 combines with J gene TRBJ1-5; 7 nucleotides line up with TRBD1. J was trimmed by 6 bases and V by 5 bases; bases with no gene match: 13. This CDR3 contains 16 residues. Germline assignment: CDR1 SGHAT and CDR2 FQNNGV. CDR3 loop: CASSEGTVGVSQPQHF. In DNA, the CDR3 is TGTGCCAGCAGCGAAGGGACAGTGGGGGTTAGTCAGCCCCAGCATTTT.

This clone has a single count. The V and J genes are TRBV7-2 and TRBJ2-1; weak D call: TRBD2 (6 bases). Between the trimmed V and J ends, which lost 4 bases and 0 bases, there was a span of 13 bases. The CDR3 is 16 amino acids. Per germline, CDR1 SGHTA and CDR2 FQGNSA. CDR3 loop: CASSYIADSSYNEQFF. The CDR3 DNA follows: TGTGCCAGCAGCTACATAGCGGACTCCTCCTACAATGAGCAGTTCTTC.

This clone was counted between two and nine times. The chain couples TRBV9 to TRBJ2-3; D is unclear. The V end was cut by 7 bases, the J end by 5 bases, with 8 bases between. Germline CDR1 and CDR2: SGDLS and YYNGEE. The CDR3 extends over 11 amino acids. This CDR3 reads CASGPRDTQYF. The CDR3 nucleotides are TGTGCCAGCGGACCCCGAGATACGCAGTATTTT.

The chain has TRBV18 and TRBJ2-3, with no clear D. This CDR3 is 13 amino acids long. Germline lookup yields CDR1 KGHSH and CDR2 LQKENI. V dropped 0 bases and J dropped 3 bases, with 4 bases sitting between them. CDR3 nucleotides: TGTGCCAGCTCACCACCCCCGACAGATACGCAGTATTTT. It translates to CASSPPPTDTQYF.

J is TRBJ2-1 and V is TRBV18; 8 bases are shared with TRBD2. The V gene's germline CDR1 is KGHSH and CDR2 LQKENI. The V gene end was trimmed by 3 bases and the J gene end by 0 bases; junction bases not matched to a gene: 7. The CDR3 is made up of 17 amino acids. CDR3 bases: TGTGCCAGCTCACCCACTAGCGGCTTAAGCTCCTACAATGAGCAGTTCTTC. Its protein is CASSPTSGLSSYNEQFF.

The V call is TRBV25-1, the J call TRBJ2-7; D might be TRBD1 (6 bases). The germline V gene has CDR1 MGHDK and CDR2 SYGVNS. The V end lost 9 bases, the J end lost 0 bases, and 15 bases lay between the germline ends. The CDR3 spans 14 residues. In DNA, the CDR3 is TGTGCCAGTAATTTGGGGGCCCTCTCCTACGAGCAGTACTTC. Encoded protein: CASNLGALSYEQYF.

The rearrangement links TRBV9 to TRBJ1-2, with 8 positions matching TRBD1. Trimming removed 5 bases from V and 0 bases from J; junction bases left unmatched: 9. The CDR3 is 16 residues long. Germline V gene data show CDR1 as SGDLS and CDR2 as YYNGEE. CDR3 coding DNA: TGTGCCAGCAGATACCCCCGACAGGGGACTAACTATGGCTACACCTTC. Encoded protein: CASRYPRQGTNYGYTF.

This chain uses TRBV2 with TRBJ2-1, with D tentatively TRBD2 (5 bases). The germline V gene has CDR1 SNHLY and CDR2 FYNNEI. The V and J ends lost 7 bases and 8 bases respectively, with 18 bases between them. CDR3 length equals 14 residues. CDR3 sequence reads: CASNIELVGHEQFF. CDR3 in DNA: TGTGCCAGCAATATTGAACTAGTTGGTCATGAGCAGTTCTTC.

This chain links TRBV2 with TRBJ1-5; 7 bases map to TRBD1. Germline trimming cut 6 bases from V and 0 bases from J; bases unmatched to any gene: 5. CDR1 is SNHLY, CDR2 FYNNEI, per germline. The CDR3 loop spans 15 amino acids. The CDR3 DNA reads TGTGCCAGCAGGGAGACAGGGTATAGCAATCAGCCCCAGCATTTT. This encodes CASRETGYSNQPQHF. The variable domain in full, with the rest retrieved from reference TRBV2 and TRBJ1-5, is EPEVTQTPSHQVTQMGQEVILRCVPISNHLYFYWYRQILGQKVEFLVSFYNNEISEKSEIFDDQFSVERPDGSNFTLKIRSTKLEDSAMYFCASRETGYSNQPQHFGDGTRLSIL.

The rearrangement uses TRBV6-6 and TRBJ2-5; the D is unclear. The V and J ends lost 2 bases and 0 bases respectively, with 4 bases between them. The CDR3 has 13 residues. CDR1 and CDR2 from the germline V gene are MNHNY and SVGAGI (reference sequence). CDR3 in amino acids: CASSYTYQETQYF. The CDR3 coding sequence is TGTGCCAGCAGTTACACGTACCAAGAGACCCAGTACTTC.

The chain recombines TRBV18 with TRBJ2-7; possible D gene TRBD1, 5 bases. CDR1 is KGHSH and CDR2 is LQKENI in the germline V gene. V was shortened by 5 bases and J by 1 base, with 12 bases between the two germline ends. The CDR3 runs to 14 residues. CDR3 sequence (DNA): TGTGCCAGCTCAAAACGCAGGGTTTCCTACGAGCAGTACTTC. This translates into CASSKRRVSYEQYF. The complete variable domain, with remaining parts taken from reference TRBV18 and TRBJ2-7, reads NAGVMQNPRHLVRRRGQEARLRCSPMKGHSHVYWYRQLPEEGLKFMVYLQKENIIDESGMPKERFSAEFPKEGPSILRIQQVVRGDSAAYFCASSKRRVSYEQYFGPGTRLTVT.

CDR3 in DNA: TGTGCCAGCAGTTTGGTTAGCGGGAGGGCCTGGGAGCAGTACTTC. Its translation: CASSLVSGRAWEQYF. V and J are TRBV28 and TRBJ2-7; 11 nucleotides align to TRBD2. Germline CDR1 MDHEN, CDR2 SYDVKM. The CDR3 spans 15 residues. Trimming cost V 3 bases and J 7 bases; bases outside gene matches: 8.

CDR3 amino acids: CASSQDGTLYNEQFF. The CDR3, as DNA: TGCGCCAGCAGCCAAGATGGGACCCTCTACAATGAGCAGTTCTTC. V and J are TRBV4-3 and TRBJ2-1, with D perhaps being TRBD1 or TRBD2 (5 bases each). CDR1 LGHNA and CDR2 YSLEER come from the germline V gene. The ends were cut back, 0 bases at V and 3 bases at J, with 9 bases in the middle. The CDR3 contains 15 residues.

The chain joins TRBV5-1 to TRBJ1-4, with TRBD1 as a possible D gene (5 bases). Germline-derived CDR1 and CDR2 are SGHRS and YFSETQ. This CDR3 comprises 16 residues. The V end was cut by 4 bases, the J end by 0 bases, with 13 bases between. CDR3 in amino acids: CASSPQESATNEKLFF. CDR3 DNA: TGCGCCAGCAGCCCACAGGAAAGCGCAACTAATGAAAAACTGTTTTTT.

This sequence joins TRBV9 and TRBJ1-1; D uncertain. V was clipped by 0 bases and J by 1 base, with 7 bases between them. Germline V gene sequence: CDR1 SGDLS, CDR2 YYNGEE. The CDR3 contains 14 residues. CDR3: CASSVDGQNTEAFF. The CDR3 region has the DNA TGTGCCAGCAGCGTAGACGGTCAGAACACTGAAGCTTTCTTT.

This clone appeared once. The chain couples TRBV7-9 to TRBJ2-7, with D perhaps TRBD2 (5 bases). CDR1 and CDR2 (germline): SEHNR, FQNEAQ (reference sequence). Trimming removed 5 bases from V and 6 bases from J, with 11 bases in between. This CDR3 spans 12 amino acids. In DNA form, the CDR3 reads TGTGCCAGCAGCAACACTAGTTTCGAGCAGTACTTC. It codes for CASSNTSFEQYF. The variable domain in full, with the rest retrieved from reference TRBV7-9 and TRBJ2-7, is DTGVSQNPRHKITKRGQNVTFRCDPISEHNRLYWYRQTLGQGPEFLTYFQNEAQLEKSRLLSDRFSAERPKGSFSTLEIQRTEQGDSAMYLCASSNTSFEQYFGPGTRLTVT.